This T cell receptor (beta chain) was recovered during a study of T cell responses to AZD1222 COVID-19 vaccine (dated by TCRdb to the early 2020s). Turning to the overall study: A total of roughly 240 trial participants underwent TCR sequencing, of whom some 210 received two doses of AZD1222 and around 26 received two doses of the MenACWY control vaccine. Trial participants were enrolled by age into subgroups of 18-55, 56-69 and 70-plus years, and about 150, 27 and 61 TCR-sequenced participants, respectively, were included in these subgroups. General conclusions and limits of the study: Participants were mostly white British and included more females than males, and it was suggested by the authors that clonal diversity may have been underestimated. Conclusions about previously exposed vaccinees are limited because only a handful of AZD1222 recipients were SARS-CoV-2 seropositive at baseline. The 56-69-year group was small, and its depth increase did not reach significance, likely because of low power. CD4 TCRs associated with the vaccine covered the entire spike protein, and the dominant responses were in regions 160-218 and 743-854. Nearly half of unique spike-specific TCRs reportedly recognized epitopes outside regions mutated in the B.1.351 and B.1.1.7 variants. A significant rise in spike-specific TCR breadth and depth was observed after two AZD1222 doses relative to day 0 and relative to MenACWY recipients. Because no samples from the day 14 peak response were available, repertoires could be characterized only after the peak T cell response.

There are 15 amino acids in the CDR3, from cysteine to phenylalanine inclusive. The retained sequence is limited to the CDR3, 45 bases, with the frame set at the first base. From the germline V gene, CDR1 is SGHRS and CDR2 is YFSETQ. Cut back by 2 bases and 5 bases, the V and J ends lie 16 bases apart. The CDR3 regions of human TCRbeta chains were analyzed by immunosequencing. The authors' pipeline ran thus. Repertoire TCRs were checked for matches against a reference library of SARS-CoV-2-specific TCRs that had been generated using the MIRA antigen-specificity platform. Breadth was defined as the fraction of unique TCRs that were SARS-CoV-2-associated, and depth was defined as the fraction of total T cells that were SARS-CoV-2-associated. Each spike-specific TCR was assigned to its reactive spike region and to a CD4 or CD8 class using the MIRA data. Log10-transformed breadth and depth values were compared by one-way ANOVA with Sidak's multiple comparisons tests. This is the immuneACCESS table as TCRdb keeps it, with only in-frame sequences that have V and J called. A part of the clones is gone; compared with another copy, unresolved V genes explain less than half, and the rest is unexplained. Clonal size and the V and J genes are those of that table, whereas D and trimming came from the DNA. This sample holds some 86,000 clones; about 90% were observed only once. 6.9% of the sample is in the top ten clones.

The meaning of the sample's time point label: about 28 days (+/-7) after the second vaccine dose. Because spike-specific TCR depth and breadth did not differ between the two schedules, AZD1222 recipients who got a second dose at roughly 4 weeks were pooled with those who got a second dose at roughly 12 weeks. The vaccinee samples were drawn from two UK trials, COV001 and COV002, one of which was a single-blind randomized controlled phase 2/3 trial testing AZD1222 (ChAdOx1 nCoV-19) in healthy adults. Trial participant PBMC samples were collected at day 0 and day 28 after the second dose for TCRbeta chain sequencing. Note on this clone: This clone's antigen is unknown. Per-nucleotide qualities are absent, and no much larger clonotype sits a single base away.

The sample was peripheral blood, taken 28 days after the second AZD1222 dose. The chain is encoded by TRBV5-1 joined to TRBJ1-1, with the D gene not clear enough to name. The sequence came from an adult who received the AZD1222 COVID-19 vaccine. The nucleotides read TGCGCCAGCAGCTTCACGACGGCTGATGGTACTGAAGCTTTCTTT. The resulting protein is CASSFTTADGTEAFF.